A selection of T cell receptor beta chains follows, all from one sample in a study of persistence of HIV-infected CD4 T cells. Their cognate antigens are unknown. Sequencing used immunoSEQ multiplex PCR; TCRdb keeps in-frame clones, though not all of them. The sample carries 25,000 to 35,000 clones, 82% recorded once. The sequencing used CD4+ T cells sorted from PBMCs after approximately 19-hour stimulation, collected from a patient who received antiretroviral therapy. The receptors derive from an adult man with HIV who was CMV-seropositive. Both conserved end residues are part of each CDR3. D genes are given only for firm matches. Clone size, where shown, is once, few, many, or a class for clones that have expanded.

TRBJ1-6 | - | few | TRBV20-1 | CSASFPGSANSPLHF | TGCAGTGCTAGTTTCCCGGGGTCGGCTAATTCACCCCTCCACTTT
TRBJ2-3 | - | - | TRBV19 | CASSTSLPPREDTQYF | TGTGCCAGTAGTACCTCGTTACCACCACGGGAAGATACGCAGTATTTT
TRBJ2-7 | - | once | TRBV20-1 | CSASIAYEQYF | TGCAGTGCTAGCATAGCCTACGAGCAGTACTTC
TRBJ2-2 | - | - | TRBV6-6 | CASSYESTGELFF | TGTGCCAGCAGTTACGAGAGCACCGGGGAGCTGTTTTTT
TRBJ1-2 | - | - | TRBV18 | CASSPAVTNYGYTF | TGTGCCAGCTCACCAGCAGTAACGAACTATGGCTACACCTTC
TRBJ2-3 | - | - | TRBV10-3 | CAISELGGGSTDTQYF | TGTGCCATCAGTGAGCTTGGAGGGGGGAGCACAGATACGCAGTATTTT
TRBJ2-7 | TRBD1 | few | TRBV7-2 | CASSLVSGTGVYDEYF | TGTGCCAGCAGCTTAGTCTCCGGGACAGGGGTTTACGATGAGTACTTC
TRBJ2-3 | - | - | TRBV15 | CATSRGDDLTQYF | TGTGCCACCAGCCGAGGAGATGATCTTACGCAGTATTTT
TRBJ1-5 | - | - | TRBV2 | CASSASSGNQPQHF | TGTGCCAGCAGTGCTTCCTCGGGCAATCAGCCCCAGCATTTT
TRBJ1-1 | - | - | TRBV4-1 | CASSRGDTRHSNTEAFF | TGCGCCAGCAGCCGGGGGGACACCCGGCACTCAAACACTGAAGCTTTCTTT
TRBJ2-3 | TRBD2 | - | TRBV7-9 | CASSPDSGGGHTQYF | TGTGCCAGCAGCCCGGATAGCGGGGGTGGTCATACGCAGTATTTT
TRBJ2-3 | TRBD1 | - | TRBV27 | CASNLPGQGVADTQYF | TGTGCCAGCAACCTACCGGGACAGGGGGTCGCAGATACGCAGTATTTT
TRBJ2-1 | - | - | TRBV28 | CASKSGTINSQQQFF | TGTGCCAGCAAATCCGGGACAATTAACTCTCAGCAGCAGTTCTTC
TRBJ2-3 | TRBD2 | - | TRBV6-6 | CASSLTTSGGTRNTDTQYF | TGTGCCAGCAGTCTAACGACTAGCGGGGGGACGAGAAACACAGATACGCAGTATTTT
TRBJ2-3 | TRBD1 | - | TRBV6-2/TRBV6-3 | CASSSLLITGGRTDTQYF | TGTGCCAGCAGTTCCCTCCTAATCACAGGGGGCAGAACAGATACGCAGTATTTT
TRBJ2-7 | TRBD1 | - | TRBV6-5 | CASSRQGGSYEQYF | TGTGCCAGCAGTCGACAGGGGGGCTCCTACGAGCAGTACTTC
TRBJ2-3 | - | - | TRBV14 | CASSPFQGPNTQYF | TGTGCCAGCAGCCCTTTCCAGGGCCCAAATACGCAGTATTTT
TRBJ2-3 | - | - | TRBV6-2/TRBV6-3 | CASSYSFEARSDTQYF | TGTGCCAGCAGTTACTCTTTTGAAGCAAGGTCAGATACGCAGTATTTT
TRBJ2-2 | TRBD2 | - | TRBV11-3 | CASSLDRGAGELFF | TGTGCCAGCAGCTTAGACCGGGGGGCCGGGGAGCTGTTTTTT
TRBJ1-1 | TRBD1 | - | TRBV7-2 | CASSFRGGKGTEAFF | TGTGCCAGCAGCTTTAGAGGGGGCAAAGGCACTGAAGCTTTCTTT
TRBJ2-6 | TRBD2 | - | TRBV19 | CASSPQRGGSGANVLTF | TGTGCCAGTAGTCCCCAGCGGGGGGGGTCTGGGGCCAACGTCCTGACTTTC